This entry concerns a single TCR beta chain. The data were obtained in a study of T cells after yellow fever vaccination. This CDR3 is 15 amino acids long. With 6 bases clipped from V and 7 bases from J, the junction kept 11 bases outside the gene matches. TCRdb re-derived calls from the 5' RACE reads in MiXCR, one entry per CDR3 protein. The sample carries fewer than 350,000 distinct CDR3 sequences, roughly 3.5% recorded once. This chain joins TRBV12-3 or TRBV12-4 and TRBJ1-4; 7 bases are shared with TRBD1. The sample in question was PBMCs, obtained on the day of the yellow fever booster vaccination. The source of this sequence is a man aged 18 to 29 who received the YFV17D yellow fever vaccine. The chain's CDR3 is CASSLNQGEREKLFF. The CDR3 DNA reads TGTGCCAGCAGCCTAAACCAGGGGGAACGTGAAAAACTGTTTTTT.